These 26 T cell receptor beta chains were all obtained from the same sample, sequenced in a study of blood T cell repertoires in COVID-19 (dated by TCRdb to the early 2020s). The library was prepared using the immunoSEQ multiplex PCR assay. Drawn from immuneACCESS, this table holds only the in-frame rearrangements with V and J called that TCRdb kept. Clones are partly lost; checked studies trace under half to an unresolved V gene and leave the rest unexplained. In this sample the table shows fewer than 500,000 clones, 70% to 85% of which occur a single time. Roughly 1.1% of the sample goes to the ten largest clones. Sequenced material: peripheral blood. These receptors came from a human donor with acute or convalescent COVID-19. The donor label of this sample is uncertain.

This chain links TRBV7-6 with TRBJ1-2; the D is unclear. The V end was cut by 4 bases, the J end by 9 bases, with 21 bases between. The CDR3 spans 15 residues. CDR1 and CDR2 (germline): SGHVS, FNYEAQ. The CDR3 bases are TGTGCCAGCAGCTCCTCCGCGGGGTCTGGTAGCAGCTACACCTTC. It encodes CASSSSAGSGSSYTF.

The rearrangement joins TRBV12-3 or TRBV12-4 to TRBJ1-2; D is uncertain. The V end lost 8 bases, the J end lost 4 bases, and 14 bases lay between the germline ends. The CDR3 has 13 residues. The CDR3 spells CASGNQARYGYTF. CDR3 bases: TGTGCCAGCGGAAACCAGGCCCGCTATGGCTACACCTTC.

The chain uses TRBV7-9 and TRBJ2-1, with 9 bases lining up with TRBD1. The germline CDR1 and CDR2 sequences are SEHNR and FQNEAQ (reference sequence). CDR3 length: 17 amino acids. The J segment lost 1 base and the V segment lost 4 bases, leaving 8 bases of the junction unmatched. The CDR3 bases are TGTGCCAGCAGCTCCCAACCGGGACAGGGTTCCTACAATGAGCAGTTCTTC. Translation: CASSSQPGQGSYNEQFF.

The CDR3 loop reads CASSQGKYGYTF. In DNA, the CDR3 is TGTGCCAGCTCACAGGGGAAATATGGCTACACCTTC. The J gene is TRBJ1-2, the V gene TRBV7-9; 7 bases are shared with TRBD1. This CDR3 region has 12 residues. Per the germline V gene, CDR1 is SEHNR and CDR2 is FQNEAQ (reference sequence). Trimming at V came to 8 bases and at J to 5 bases, leaving 5 bases not matched to a gene.

The chain joins TRBV29-1 to TRBJ2-7; the match to TRBD1 covers 11 bases. The junction had 1 base not matched to a gene; V was cut back by 6 bases and J by 3 bases. This CDR3 is 12 amino acids long. Germline V gene sequence: CDR1 SQVTM, CDR2 ANQGSEA. This chain's CDR3 is CSVGTGGYEQYF. CDR3 nucleotide sequence: TGCAGCGTCGGGACAGGGGGCTACGAGCAGTACTTC.

The gene calls are TRBV28 and TRBJ1-5; D is uncertain. Deletions cut 2 bases from V and 2 bases from J, with 10 bases between. Germline V gene lookup returns CDR1 MDHEN and CDR2 SYDVKM. The CDR3 covers 15 residues. CDR3 coding DNA: TGTGCCAGCAGTTTACCTACGGTGGGCAATCAGCCCCAGCATTTT. Translated, it gives CASSLPTVGNQPQHF.

V is TRBV6-8 and J is TRBJ1-2, with a tentative D call TRBD1 (5 bases). V lost 7 bases, J lost 5 bases, and 17 bases lay in between. Per the germline V gene, CDR1 is MNHGY and CDR2 is SAAAGT. The CDR3 extends over 14 amino acids. CDR3 amino acids: CASTSDSQKYGYTF. The CDR3 bases are TGTGCCAGCACCTCAGACAGCCAAAAGTATGGCTACACCTTC.

This clone was seen more than once but under ten times. V gene TRBV4-2 combines with J gene TRBJ1-6; D remains unclear. The CDR3 covers 15 residues. Trimming left V 0 bases short and J 4 bases short, with 7 bases between. CDR1 and CDR2 from the germline V gene are LGHNA and YNFKEQ. This CDR3 is CASSQDRLYNSPLHF. The CDR3 DNA follows: TGTGCCAGCAGCCAAGACAGATTATATAATTCACCCCTCCACTTT.

This rearrangement joins TRBV5-1 to TRBJ2-1, with TRBD1 matching over 7 bases. Germline V gives CDR1 SGHRS, CDR2 YFSETQ. This CDR3 region has 15 residues. V shed 5 bases and J 3 bases; nucleotides not matched to a gene: 8. As DNA, the CDR3 is TGCGCCAGCAGTCCCTCGGGACAGCGCTACAATGAGCAGTTCTTC. Translation gives CASSPSGQRYNEQFF.

In regard to this clone: The missing conserved phenylalanine or tryptophan at the end of this CDR3 makes a read error likely. The limits of the CDR3 on the DNA are not certain, so only TCRdb's listed CDR3 is given. CDR3: CASSPLGVI. The rearrangement links TRBV2 to TRBJ2-7; the table's TRBD1 call for D was not verified on the DNA. The CDR3 adds up to 9 amino acids, both ends counted. The V gene's germline CDR1 is SNHLY and CDR2 FYNNEI.

This clone was seen at least ten times. The gene calls are TRBV9 and TRBJ1-6; a weak D match, TRBD1 (5 bases). The CDR3 totals 14 residues. Germline lookup yields CDR1 SGDLS and CDR2 YYNGEE. Between the trimmed V and J ends, which lost 0 bases and 8 bases, there was a span of 9 bases. CDR3 region: CASSVGGAHSPLHF. CDR3 in DNA: TGTGCCAGCAGCGTAGGGGGCGCCCATTCACCCCTCCACTTT. The full variable domain, rest sourced from reference TRBV9 and TRBJ1-6, is DSGVTQTPKHLITATGQRVTLRCSPRSGDLSVYWYQQSLDQGLQFLIQYYNGEERAKGNILERFSAQQFPDLHSELNLSSLELGDSALYFCASSVGGAHSPLHFGNGTRLTVT.

V and J are TRBV2 and TRBJ2-5, with TRBD1 identical over 7 bases. The CDR3 consists of 15 residues. Trimming took 5 bases from V and 2 from J; bases not matched to a gene: 8. Germline V gives CDR1 SNHLY, CDR2 FYNNEI. In DNA form, the CDR3 reads TGTGCCAGCAGTCGTACCCGACAGGGTCAAGAGACCCAGTACTTC. Protein product: CASSRTRQGQETQYF.

The chain uses TRBV6-1 and TRBJ1-5; D is uncertain. Germline V lookup: CDR1 MNHNS, CDR2 SASEGT. This CDR3 has 13 residues. The V gene lost 0 bases and the J gene lost 3 bases, with 3 bases spanning the gap. In nucleotides, the CDR3 is TGTGCCAGCAGTGAAGCACACAATCAGCCCCAGCATTTT. Amino acids: CASSEAHNQPQHF.

The chain has TRBV18 and TRBJ2-7, with 9 bases fitting TRBD1. V lost 3 bases and J lost 12; bases outside the gene matches: 6. The CDR3 is 12 amino acids. Germline assignment: CDR1 KGHSH and CDR2 LQKENI. The CDR3 spells CASSPGQGSPYF. The CDR3 coding sequence is TGTGCCAGCTCACCGGGACAGGGATCCCCGTACTTC.

The chain is built from TRBV6-2 or TRBV6-3 and TRBJ2-5, with D uncertain. Trimming took 4 bases from V and 1 from J, leaving 13 bases between them. The CDR3 sequence is 15 residues long. The germline gives CDR1 MNHEY, CDR2 SVGEGT. The CDR3 region is CASSLEYYLQETQYF. CDR3 nucleotide sequence: TGTGCCAGCAGTTTGGAATACTACCTCCAAGAGACCCAGTACTTC.

The rearrangement uses TRBV7-9 and TRBJ1-1; D call uncertain. The germline CDR1 and CDR2 sequences are SEHNR and FQNEAQ (reference sequence). The CDR3 covers 14 residues. Trimming shortened V by 5 bases and J by 0 bases, and 10 bases separated the two germline ends. CDR3 amino acids: CASSEEVLNTEAFF. The DNA of the CDR3 is TGTGCCAGCAGCGAGGAGGTCCTGAACACTGAAGCTTTCTTT.

This clone was seen just once. The genes are TRBV19 and TRBJ1-2; 8 bases align to TRBD1. The V segment lost 9 bases and the J segment 4 bases; nucleotides outside the gene matches: 10. Looked up from germline, CDR1 is LNHDA and CDR2 is SQIVND (reference sequence). The CDR3 runs to 14 residues. CDR3 in amino acids: CASDPGGASYGYTF. CDR3 nucleotides: TGTGCCAGCGATCCAGGGGGCGCGAGCTATGGCTACACCTTC.

The chain employs TRBV27 and TRBJ1-2, with D maybe TRBD1 (5 bases). Germline lookup yields CDR1 MNHEY and CDR2 SMNVEV (reference sequence). There are 13 residues in the CDR3. Trimming left V 3 bases short and J 8 bases short, with 13 bases between. CDR3 sequence: CASSFGAGSGYTF. The CDR3, as DNA: TGTGCCAGCAGTTTTGGGGCCGGGAGCGGCTACACCTTC.

The gene calls are TRBV13 and TRBJ1-1; TRBD1 aligns across 9 bases. V lost 7 bases to trimming and J lost 5 bases; unmatched junction nucleotides: 11. The CDR3 sequence is 15 residues long. Germline V gives CDR1 PRHDT, CDR2 FYEKMQ (reference sequence). CDR3 bases: TGTGCCAGCACCCCGGGACAGGGATTGAGGACTGAAGCTTTCTTT. It codes for CASTPGQGLRTEAFF.

The chain couples TRBV5-6 to TRBJ1-3; D not certain. CDR1 and CDR2 from the germline V gene are SGHDT and YYEEEE. The CDR3 runs 14 residues. Trimming left V 2 bases short and J 0 bases short, with 6 bases between. CDR3 amino acids: CASSLTYSGNTIYF. CDR3 sequence (DNA): TGTGCCAGCAGCTTAACATACTCTGGAAACACCATATATTTT.

This clone appeared once. The chain uses TRBV5-4 and TRBJ1-2; the D is unclear. Per the germline V gene, CDR1 is SGHNT and CDR2 is YYREEE (reference sequence). Deletions cut 0 bases from V and 8 bases from J, with 8 bases between. This CDR3 has 12 amino acids. For the CDR3, the DNA is TGTGCCAGCAGCTTGGCATTCGAGGGCTACACCTTC. Translating it yields CASSLAFEGYTF.

The rearrangement uses TRBV19 and TRBJ1-2; 7 positions agree with TRBD1. The CDR3 extends over 14 amino acids. The V and J ends lost 4 bases and 4 bases, in that order; junction bases with no gene match: 6. Germline CDR1 is LNHDA and CDR2 is SQIVND (reference sequence). CDR3 nucleotides: TGTGCCAGTAGTACCACAGGGGCTGTCTATGGCTACACCTTC. Protein sequence: CASSTTGAVYGYTF.

The chain has TRBV18 and TRBJ1-4; D is unresolved. The length of the CDR3 is 14 residues. Germline loops: CDR1 KGHSH, CDR2 LQKENI. V lost 6 bases and J 4 bases, leaving 12 bases between the germline ends. In DNA form, the CDR3 reads TGTGCCAGCTCCTGGGGTAGCGGTAATGAAAAACTGTTTTTT. This gives the protein CASSWGSGNEKLFF.

V is TRBV2 and J is TRBJ1-1; unclear D gene. CDR3 length equals 13 residues. CDR1 and CDR2 from the germline V gene are SNHLY and FYNNEI. Between the trimmed V and J ends, which lost 7 bases and 4 bases, there was a span of 13 bases. The CDR3 DNA reads TGTGCCAGCAATCGAGGGCTGAGCACTGAAGCTTTCTTT. It yields the protein CASNRGLSTEAFF.

V usage is TRBV29-1 and J usage is TRBJ2-1; no firm D call. The CDR3 covers 11 residues. Germline CDR1 is SQVTM and CDR2 is ANQGSEA. Trimming shortened V by 6 bases and J by 7 bases, and 10 bases separated the two germline ends. The CDR3 loop reads CSVSYLNEQFF. The CDR3 DNA follows: TGCAGCGTGTCGTATCTTAATGAGCAGTTCTTC.

This clone was observed a single time. V gene TRBV5-1 combines with J gene TRBJ2-3; D not resolved. The CDR3 length is 11 residues. V was trimmed by 5 bases and J by 5 bases, leaving 6 bases between them. The germline V gene has CDR1 SGHRS and CDR2 YFSETQ. CDR3 amino acids: CASSVLDTQYF. The CDR3 DNA reads TGCGCCAGCAGTGTCTTAGATACGCAGTATTTT.